The 20 T cell receptor beta chains listed next were all sequenced from one sample in a study of cytomegalovirus exposure and HLA in healthy donors. PCR involved 60 Vbeta and 13 Jbeta primers. TCRdb keeps only in-frame clones here, not all; method: immunoSEQ multiplex PCR. The profile shows hundreds of thousands of clones, around nine tenths of them singletons. Material: PBMCs. The source of these receptors is a young woman in good health and CMV-seronegative.

This clone was detected only a few times. The rearrangement links TRBV18 to TRBJ1-2, with TRBD1 matching 9 bases. The CDR3 totals 16 residues. The trim removed 0 bases at V and 5 bases at J, leaving 7 bases unmatched. The germline V gene has CDR1 KGHSH and CDR2 LQKENI. DNA of the CDR3: TGTGCCAGCTCACCACCTTTAGGGACAGGGACTTATGGCTACACCTTC. Its protein is CASSPPLGTGTYGYTF.

This chain joins TRBV6-5 and TRBJ1-1; weak D call: TRBD1 (5 bases). The CDR3 has 15 amino acids. Looked up from germline, CDR1 is MNHEY and CDR2 is SVGAGI. Trimming removed 5 bases from V and 2 bases from J, with 15 bases in between. As DNA, the CDR3 is TGTGCCAGCAGTCAACAGGTGGGGTCAAACACTGAAGCTTTCTTT. Protein sequence: CASSQQVGSNTEAFF.

The CDR3 region is CATSRDGQGDEQYF. DNA of the CDR3: TGTGCCACCAGCAGAGATGGACAGGGGGACGAGCAGTACTTC. V usage is TRBV15 and J usage is TRBJ2-7; 10 positions match TRBD1. Germline V lookup: CDR1 LNHNV, CDR2 YYDKDF (reference sequence). The CDR3 is 14 residues long. V dropped 0 bases and J dropped 5; count of bases not matched to a gene: 1.

J is TRBJ1-5 and V is TRBV5-4; D call uncertain. The CDR3 is 14 amino acids. V was shortened by 3 bases and J by 2 bases, with 9 bases between the two germline ends. Germline CDR1 SGHNT, CDR2 YYREEE (reference sequence). CDR3 sequence: CASSSGKGNQPQHF. The CDR3 DNA reads TGTGCCAGCAGCTCGGGGAAGGGCAATCAGCCCCAGCATTTT. Drawing the rest from reference TRBV5-4 and TRBJ1-5, the complete variable domain is ETGVTQSPTHLIKTRGQQVTLRCSSQSGHNTVSWYQQALGQGPQFIFQYYREEENGRGNFPPRFSGLQFPNYSSELNVNALELDDSALYLCASSSGKGNQPQHFGDGTRLSIL.

The chain uses TRBV6-5 and TRBJ1-2, with 7 bases identical to TRBD1. The CDR3 consists of 14 residues. From germline, CDR1 is MNHEY and CDR2 SVGAGI. Germline trimming cut 6 bases from V and 4 bases from J; bases unmatched to any gene: 8. CDR3 nucleotide sequence: TGTGCCAGCAGCCTGGGACAGAATCTCTATGGCTACACCTTC. It specifies CASSLGQNLYGYTF.

The chain links TRBV7-9 to TRBJ2-7, with a possible D match to TRBD1 (6 bases). Germline assignment: CDR1 SEHNR and CDR2 FQNEAQ (reference sequence). This CDR3 is 14 amino acids long. The V and J ends lost 5 bases and 0 bases respectively, with 11 bases between them. CDR3 in amino acids: CASSLRQASYEQYF. As DNA, the CDR3 is TGTGCCAGCAGCCTCCGACAGGCCTCCTACGAGCAGTACTTC.

The rearrangement joins TRBV5-4 to TRBJ2-5; 13 bases agree with TRBD2. Germline V gene lookup returns CDR1 SGHNT and CDR2 YYREEE (reference sequence). Losses at the gene ends were 4 bases for V and 2 bases for J; bases not matched to a gene: 5. The CDR3 totals 16 residues. CDR3 amino acids: CASSGWTSGGQETQYF. Written as DNA, the CDR3 is TGTGCCAGCAGCGGGTGGACTAGCGGGGGACAAGAGACCCAGTACTTC.

This clone was seen a few times. For the CDR3, the DNA is TGTGCCAGCAGCCCACACTCGACAGGGTATGAAAAACTGTTTTTT. Translation: CASSPHSTGYEKLFF. This chain connects TRBV2 to TRBJ1-4; 7 bases line up with TRBD1. V trimming: 6 bases; J trimming: 6 bases; junction bases outside the gene matches: 10. The CDR3 consists of 15 residues. Germline CDR1 reads SNHLY; CDR2 reads FYNNEI. The variable domain in full, completed from reference TRBV2 and TRBJ1-4, reads EPEVTQTPSHQVTQMGQEVILRCVPISNHLYFYWYRQILGQKVEFLVSFYNNEISEKSEIFDDQFSVERPDGSNFTLKIRSTKLEDSAMYFCASSPHSTGYEKLFFGSGTQLSVL.

The chain has TRBV5-1 and TRBJ2-1; D is possibly TRBD1 (5 bases). In germline, CDR1 is SGHRS, CDR2 YFSETQ. V dropped 2 bases and J dropped 6 bases, with 12 bases sitting between them. The CDR3 sequence is 14 residues long. The CDR3 is CASSFRMQGNEQFF. For the CDR3, the DNA is TGCGCCAGCAGCTTCAGGATGCAGGGCAATGAGCAGTTCTTC.

The rearrangement joins TRBV10-3 to TRBJ1-1; maybe TRBD1 (5 bases). The ends were cut back, 5 bases at V and 6 bases at J, with 10 bases in the middle. Germline lookup yields CDR1 ENHRY and CDR2 SYGVKD. This CDR3 region has 12 residues. The CDR3 coding sequence is TGTGCCATCAGTACCCAGGGTCCTGAAGCTTTCTTT. Its translation is CAISTQGPEAFF.

This clone was detected only once. The V gene is TRBV6-5, the J gene TRBJ2-5; 7 positions agree with TRBD1. V gave up 6 bases and J gave up 2 bases; unmatched junction bases: 6. CDR3 length: 14 residues. Germline values: CDR1 MNHEY, CDR2 SVGAGI. In DNA, the CDR3 is TGTGCCAGCAGAGACAGGGTGAGGCAAGAGACCCAGTACTTC. Amino acids: CASRDRVRQETQYF.

The genes are TRBV9 and TRBJ2-6; possibly TRBD1 for D (5 bases). The CDR3 is made up of 16 amino acids. V lost 0 bases, J lost 0 bases, and 7 bases lay in between. The germline gives CDR1 SGDLS, CDR2 YYNGEE. As DNA, the CDR3 is TGTGCCAGCAGCGTAGCAGGGAACTCTGGGGCCAACGTCCTGACTTTC. The encoded protein is CASSVAGNSGANVLTF. Supplemented by reference TRBV9 and TRBJ2-6, the full variable domain reads DSGVTQTPKHLITATGQRVTLRCSPRSGDLSVYWYQQSLDQGLQFLIQYYNGEERAKGNILERFSAQQFPDLHSELNLSSLELGDSALYFCASSVAGNSGANVLTFGAGSRLTVL.

The chain employs TRBV5-4 and TRBJ1-1, with a possible D match to TRBD1 (6 bases). V gave up 3 bases and J gave up 4 bases, with 16 bases separating them. CDR3 length equals 15 residues. Germline CDR1 and CDR2: SGHNT and YYREEE (reference sequence). Here the CDR3 DNA reads TGTGCCAGCAGCTCCGACTTTACAGGGCCCACTGAAGCTTTCTTT. It encodes CASSSDFTGPTEAFF.

The chain carries TRBV6-5 and TRBJ1-6; D perhaps matches TRBD1 (5 bases). CDR3 length: 15 amino acids. Trimming pared 2 bases from V and 7 bases from J, leaving 12 bases between. Germline values: CDR1 MNHEY, CDR2 SVGAGI. In nucleotides, the CDR3 is TGTGCCAGCAGTTACGCCCCAGGGAAGAATTCACCCCTCCACTTT. Translation gives CASSYAPGKNSPLHF.

The gene calls are TRBV5-1 and TRBJ1-2; tentatively, D is TRBD1 (5 bases). CDR1 SGHRS and CDR2 YFSETQ come from the germline V gene. The CDR3 has 15 residues. Trimming left V 0 bases short and J 7 bases short, with 16 bases between. CDR3 nucleotides: TGCGCCAGCAGCTTGGCGGGCCTAGGGGCTGGTGGCTACACCTTC. This gives the protein CASSLAGLGAGGYTF.

This CDR3 is CASSEREGSRNTEAFF. The CDR3 DNA sequence: TGTGCCAGCAGTGAACGGGAGGGCAGCCGGAACACTGAAGCTTTCTTT. This rearrangement joins TRBV2 to TRBJ1-1; D is uncertain. CDR1 SNHLY and CDR2 FYNNEI come from the germline V gene. The CDR3 totals 16 residues. The V end lost 2 bases, the J end lost 1 base, and 14 bases lay between the germline ends.

The chain uses TRBV5-5 and TRBJ1-6; D perhaps matches TRBD1 (6 bases). CDR3 length: 15 residues. Trimming stripped 0 bases from V and 9 bases from J, with 13 bases between. Germline V gene data show CDR1 as SGHKS and CDR2 as YYEKEE (reference sequence). CDR3 residues: CASSLGMPGASPLHF. As DNA, the CDR3 is TGTGCCAGCAGCTTGGGAATGCCAGGGGCTTCACCCCTCCACTTT. Supplemented by reference TRBV5-5 and TRBJ1-6, the full variable domain reads DAGVTQSPTHLIKTRGQQVTLRCSPISGHKSVSWYQQVLGQGPQFIFQYYEKEERGRGNFPDRFSARQFPNYSSELNVNALLLGDSALYLCASSLGMPGASPLHFGNGTRLTVT.

The rearrangement joins TRBV27 to TRBJ2-7; perhaps TRBD2 as D (5 bases). The CDR3 sequence is 15 residues long. Trimming took off 5 bases at V and 0 bases at J, with 14 bases between the two ends. The germline V gene encodes CDR1 MNHEY and CDR2 SMNVEV (reference sequence). This CDR3 is CASSLYSGPSYEQYF. The CDR3 DNA is TGTGCCAGCAGTCTATACAGCGGACCCTCCTACGAGCAGTACTTC.

J is TRBJ2-7 and V is TRBV2, with 10 bases lining up with TRBD2. Germline loops: CDR1 SNHLY, CDR2 FYNNEI. V dropped 6 bases and J dropped 7; count of bases not matched to a gene: 15. The CDR3 has 16 residues. The CDR3 bases are TGTGCCAGCAGATGGTTGGTAGCGGGGGGCCTCGGGGAGCAGTACTTC. Protein: CASRWLVAGGLGEQYF.

This clone is a singleton in its sample. This chain joins TRBV5-1 and TRBJ2-1; no reliable D call. CDR3 length: 12 amino acids. From germline, CDR1 is SGHRS and CDR2 YFSETQ. The V gene lost 4 bases and the J gene lost 12 bases, with 14 bases spanning the gap. CDR3 bases: TGCGCCAGCAGCCTCGGTCCCACGGGGCAGTTCTTC. Amino acid sequence: CASSLGPTGQFF.